The clone carrying this T cell receptor beta chain was seen many times. Its specificity is unknown. Time point here: healthy volunteer bleed at 6 weeks. Unfractionated whole blood served as the source for total RNA extraction. V gave up 0 bases and J gave up 8 bases, with 10 bases separating them. Germline loops: CDR1 LGHNT, CDR2 FRNRAP. The CDR3 spans 13 residues. This record belongs to a study of human T cells and chemical hapten exposure. The wider study: Small pooled library volume differences mainly caused per-sample TCR yield variation.

Study-wide points: Following DPC sensitization, TCRs present above 1 in 1000 frequency showed no change.

Within the library, unique molecular identifiers were attached to each individual cDNA molecule. TCRdb re-called the RACE reads with MiXCR, one entry per CDR3 protein. This table has some 31,000 distinct CDR3 sequences, roughly 5% appearing once. Sequenced sample: whole blood. The chain recombines TRBV12-5 with TRBJ1-1; the D is unclear. The origin of this receptor is a human donor in good health. Some clones in this sample may be carry-over from other donors' samples. The DNA for the CDR3 is TGTGCTAGTGGTTTGGTATCAACTGCCGAAGCTTTCTTT. It yields the protein CASGLVSTAEAFF.